This passage covers 13 T cell receptor beta chains from one sample sequenced in a study of preoperative IRX-2 immunotherapy in early breast cancer. Clones were read by immunoSEQ multiplex PCR, and TCRdb kept only the in-frame ones, dropping some. This repertoire shows approximately 27,000 clones, approximately 75% found once; its top ten account for 1% to 1.5%. The treatment denotes: preoperative locoregional IRX-2 cytokine immunotherapy. Sequenced material: lymph node tissue, taken after IRX-2 immunotherapy. The receptor source for this set is a human donor with breast cancer.

The DNA of the CDR3 is TGTGCCACCAGCAGTTATGAGCAGGGTGGATATCGCGAGCAGTTCTTC. Translation: CATSSYEQGGYREQFF. The J gene is TRBJ2-1, the V gene TRBV15; D is possibly TRBD1 (5 bases). Germline V gene sequence: CDR1 LNHNV, CDR2 YYDKDF (reference sequence). Trimming removed 3 bases from V and 10 bases from J, with 22 bases in between. This CDR3 is 16 amino acids long.

This clone has a handful of counts. The chain is built from TRBV18 and TRBJ1-1, with D unclear. Trimming left V 0 bases short and J 0 bases short, with 2 bases between. This CDR3 is 13 amino acids long. Germline CDR1 reads KGHSH; CDR2 reads LQKENI. For the CDR3, the DNA is TGTGCCAGCTCACCACCCTTGAACACTGAAGCTTTCTTT. This encodes CASSPPLNTEAFF.

This clone was picked up a small number of times. V gene TRBV30 combines with J gene TRBJ1-3, with 7 bases that match TRBD1. This CDR3 is built from 13 residues. The germline gives CDR1 GTSNPN, CDR2 SVGIG (reference sequence). V lost 5 bases to trimming and J lost 1 base; unmatched junction nucleotides: 2. DNA for the CDR3: TGTGCCTGGTACAGGGGTTCTGGAAACACCATATATTTT. Its translation is CAWYRGSGNTIYF.

V and J are TRBV19 and TRBJ2-7; no clear D gene. V dropped 1 base and J dropped 3 bases, with 7 bases sitting between them. The germline V gene encodes CDR1 LNHDA and CDR2 SQIVND (reference sequence). The CDR3 length is 13 residues. Here the CDR3 DNA reads TGTGCCAGTAGTATAGGGTTATACTACGAGCAGTACTTC. Protein sequence: CASSIGLYYEQYF.

This rearrangement joins TRBV7-6 to TRBJ1-1, with D possibly being TRBD1 (5 bases). The CDR3 is 14 amino acids. Germline V CDR1 and CDR2: SGHVS, FNYEAQ. V lost 7 bases and J 3 bases, leaving 15 bases between the germline ends. DNA for the CDR3: TGTGCCAGCACCCTCCCGGGGGACGACACTGAAGCTTTCTTT. This sequence encodes CASTLPGDDTEAFF. Based on the CDR3 plus reference TRBV7-6 and TRBJ1-1, the full variable domain is GAGVSQSPRYKVTKRGQDVALRCDPISGHVSLYWYRQALGQGPEFLTYFNYEAQQDKSGLPNDRFSAERPEGSISTLTIQRTEQRDSAMYRCASTLPGDDTEAFFGQGTRLTVV.

V is TRBV6-8 and J is TRBJ2-3, with D maybe TRBD2 (5 bases). The CDR3 consists of 13 residues. V gave up 11 bases and J gave up 6 bases, with 18 bases separating them. In germline, CDR1 is MNHGY, CDR2 SAAAGT. CDR3 amino acids: CAAVPAGGDTQYF. CDR3 sequence (DNA): TGTGCCGCTGTGCCGGCGGGTGGGGATACGCAGTATTTT.

This clone came up once. This chain links TRBV5-1 with TRBJ2-5, with no clear D. This CDR3 comprises 15 residues. The V end lost 2 bases, the J end lost 5 bases, and 16 bases lay between the germline ends. In germline, CDR1 is SGHRS, CDR2 YFSETQ. The CDR3 is CASSFENYGFETQYF. In DNA, the CDR3 is TGCGCCAGCAGCTTTGAAAACTATGGGTTTGAGACCCAGTACTTC.

V usage is TRBV7-5 and J usage is TRBJ2-1; the listed D gene, TRBD2, was not tested against the DNA. TRBV7-5 is listed as a pseudogene. CDR3 length equals 15 residues. CDR3 bases: TGTGCCAGCAGCTTAGGAAGCGGGGGGGCCTATGAGCAGTTCTTC. Amino acids: CASSLGSGGAYEQFF.

The rearrangement joins TRBV28 to TRBJ1-5; D uncertain. V was shortened by 6 bases and J by 7 bases, with 10 bases between the two germline ends. CDR3 length equals 12 residues. CDR1 and CDR2 (germline): MDHEN, SYDVKM. Written as DNA, the CDR3 is TGTGCCAGCAGGACCCGCGGGCAGCCCCAGCATTTT. It specifies CASRTRGQPQHF.

The chain carries TRBV19 and TRBJ1-5; D uncertain. CDR3 length equals 13 residues. V was trimmed by 6 bases and J by 0 bases, leaving 6 bases between them. Germline CDR1 reads LNHDA; CDR2 reads SQIVND (reference sequence). This chain's CDR3 is CASREYSNQPQHF. CDR3 in DNA: TGTGCCAGTAGAGAGTATAGCAATCAGCCCCAGCATTTT.

The chain links TRBV6-8 to TRBJ1-1; 8 bases align to TRBD1. The CDR3 is 13 amino acids. Germline CDR1 and CDR2: MNHGY and SAAAGT. Trimming removed 5 bases from V and 4 bases from J; junction bases left unmatched: 3. Here the CDR3 reads CASSRTGTTEAFF. As DNA, the CDR3 is TGTGCCAGCAGTAGGACAGGGACCACTGAAGCTTTCTTT.

Only a few counts were recorded for this clone. The chain has TRBV11-3 and TRBJ1-1; D is unclear. From germline, CDR1 is SGHNT and CDR2 YENEEA. The CDR3 is 14 residues long. Between the trimmed V and J ends, which lost 3 bases and 5 bases, there was a span of 13 bases. This chain's CDR3 is CASSFGRVWTEAFF. The CDR3 DNA reads TGTGCCAGCAGCTTCGGTAGGGTGTGGACTGAAGCTTTCTTT. Supplemented by reference TRBV11-3 and TRBJ1-1, the full variable domain reads EAGVVQSPRYKIIEKKQPVAFWCNPISGHNTLYWYLQNLGQGPELLIRYENEEAVDDSQLPKDRFSAERLKGVDSTLKIQPAELGDSAVYLCASSFGRVWTEAFFGQGTRLTVV.

The rearrangement joins TRBV6-8 to TRBJ1-5; TRBD1 agrees at 10 bases. V shed 6 bases, J shed 0 bases, and the junction held 2 bases outside the gene matches. Per germline, CDR1 MNHGY and CDR2 SAAAGT. There are 15 residues in the CDR3. The CDR3 region has the DNA TGTGCCAGCAGGACAGGGGGCTATAGCAATCAGCCCCAGCATTTT. Protein product: CASRTGGYSNQPQHF.